The next 5 T cell receptor beta chains were all read from a single sample in a study of cytomegalovirus exposure and HLA in healthy donors (TCRdb year 2017). The library was obtained by the immunoSEQ multiplex PCR assay. The multiplex PCR relied on a mix of 60 forward primers for TCR Vbeta segments and 13 reverse primers for TCR Jbeta segments. The table comes from immuneACCESS by way of TCRdb, which keeps in-frame sequences with V and J called. Part of the clones is missing from these tables; in studies checked, under half for an unresolved V gene and the rest for unknown reasons. The sample table lists 75,000 to 100,000 clones, over 75% of them with a count of one. The top ten constitute approximately 7.5% of the sample. The sample was PBMCs. The source of these receptors is a man younger than 45 in good health and CMV-seronegative.

V is TRBV6-5 and J is TRBJ2-7, with 7 positions matching TRBD2. CDR3 size: 16 residues. Trimming took 0 bases from V and 4 from J; bases not matched to a gene: 9. Germline assignment: CDR1 MNHEY and CDR2 SVGAGI. The CDR3 is CASSYSRASGKYEQYF. The CDR3 bases are TGTGCCAGCAGTTACTCGCGGGCTAGCGGTAAATACGAGCAGTACTTC.

Concerning this clone itself: This CDR3 is missing its conserved last phenylalanine or tryptophan, likely due to a read error. This sequence joins TRBV9 and TRBJ1-6; D not certain. Per germline, CDR1 SGDLS and CDR2 YYNGEE. This CDR3 has 18 amino acids. V shed 0 bases and J shed 5 bases, with 18 bases lying between them. CDR3 in DNA: TGTGCCAGCAGCGTAGCTCCTCAGAGGAGGCTTCATAATTCACCCCTCCACCTT. Amino acid sequence: CASSVAPQRRLHNSPLHL.

The chain employs TRBV7-9 and TRBJ1-5; D is undetermined. The CDR3 loop spans 13 amino acids. The V gene's germline CDR1 is SEHNR and CDR2 FQNEAQ (reference sequence). V dropped 5 bases and J dropped 4 bases, with 9 bases sitting between them. The CDR3 DNA reads as TGTGCCAGCAGCCCCCCCGGGAATCAGCCCCAGCATTTT. Amino acids: CASSPPGNQPQHF. Full variable domain (rest looked up from reference TRBV7-9 and TRBJ1-5): DTGVSQNPRHKITKRGQNVTFRCDPISEHNRLYWYRQTLGQGPEFLTYFQNEAQLEKSRLLSDRFSAERPKGSFSTLEIQRTEQGDSAMYLCASSPPGNQPQHFGDGTRLSIL.

The chain recombines TRBV6-6 with TRBJ2-3; 7 nucleotides line up with TRBD1. This CDR3 spans 13 amino acids. Germline V CDR1 and CDR2: MNHNY, SVGAGI (reference sequence). CDR3 sequence: CGHRQGSTDTQYF. CDR3 DNA sequence: TGTGGACACCGACAGGGTAGCACAGATACGCAGTATTTT.

This chain links TRBV11-3 with TRBJ1-3; unclear D gene. Germline CDR1 reads SGHNT; CDR2 reads YENEEA. V was trimmed by 0 bases and J by 0 bases, leaving 6 bases between them. This CDR3 is 15 amino acids long. This chain's CDR3 is CASSLDGNSGNTIYF. CDR3 DNA sequence: TGTGCCAGCAGCTTAGACGGGAACTCTGGAAACACCATATATTTT.